This record covers a single T cell receptor (beta chain). The data originate from a study of blood T cell repertoires in COVID-19. Across the study: Sites across the United States, Italy and Spain contributed samples from acute and convalescent COVID-19. Sources were T cells, B-cell-depleted T cells, or PBMCs; the material itself was cDNA or gDNA.

This CDR3 has 15 amino acids. V dropped 1 base and J dropped 1 base, with 7 bases sitting between them. The germline gives CDR1 SEHNR, CDR2 FQNEAQ (reference sequence). Per the original data handling: Reference gene primer amplification gave nucleated cell count estimates. This table comes from immunoSEQ multiplex PCR, and its TCRdb copy is limited to in-frame clones, with some not included. The V and J calls and clone size come from that table; D and trimming were worked out from the DNA. The sample records 100,000 to 120,000 clones, 81% being singletons. The gene calls are TRBV7-9 and TRBJ2-2; unclear D gene. The source of this sequence is a woman in her 70s with acute or convalescent COVID-19. The sequencing sample was made of peripheral blood. CDR3 in DNA: TGTGCCAGCAGCTTAGACGGAGAGAACACCGGGGAGCTGTTTTTT. Translated, it gives CASSLDGENTGELFF.